The next 4 T cell receptor beta chains were all read from a single sample in a study of Graves' ophthalmopathy and Graves' hyperthyroidism. The sequenced template was RNA, covering the TCR beta CDR3 region. Amplification began with first-round RT-PCR using HTBI primers, then second-round multiplex PCR was performed. One entry per CDR3 protein results from TCRdb running MiXCR on the multiplex PCR reads. The sample includes 350,000 to 400,000 distinct CDR3 sequences, roughly 14% of them seen just once. Sequencing was carried out using peripheral blood. The receptors originated from a woman younger than 35 with stable Graves' hyperthyroidism.

This clonotype came up many times. The chain has TRBV6-1 and TRBJ1-1; D remains ambiguous. V dropped 5 bases and J dropped 3 bases, with 13 bases sitting between them. CDR3 length: 14 amino acids. Per the germline V gene, CDR1 is MNHNS and CDR2 is SASEGT. Written as DNA, the CDR3 is TGTGCCAGCAGTAGGTCCCGGGGTTACACTGAAGCTTTCTTT. Protein: CASSRSRGYTEAFF.

This clonotype was recorded at least ten times. CDR3 in DNA: TGTGCCAGCAGTGAAGCTGAGAACGGGGAGCTGTTTTTT. Residues: CASSEAENGELFF. V and J are TRBV6-1 and TRBJ2-2; D remains unclear. Germline V gene lookup returns CDR1 MNHNS and CDR2 SASEGT. Between the trimmed V and J ends, which lost 0 bases and 7 bases, there was a span of 6 bases. The CDR3 is made up of 13 amino acids.

This clonotype has at least ten counts. The rearrangement links TRBV6-5 to TRBJ2-7, with a tentative D call TRBD1 (5 bases). Germline values: CDR1 MNHEY, CDR2 SVGAGI. The CDR3 covers 14 residues. Deletions cut 5 bases from V and 3 bases from J, with 14 bases between. This CDR3 reads CASSHHDSHYEQYF. Written as DNA, the CDR3 is TGTGCCAGCAGTCACCACGACAGCCACTACGAGCAGTACTTC.

This clonotype showed up many times. The rearrangement joins TRBV11-1 to TRBJ1-1; no definite D call. CDR1 is SGHAT, CDR2 FQDESV, per germline (reference sequence). The CDR3 is 17 amino acids. Trimming stripped 5 bases from V and 2 bases from J, with 21 bases between. The CDR3 loop is CASSPLRWTDPNTEAFF. CDR3 nucleotide sequence: TGTGCCAGCAGCCCCCTTAGATGGACGGACCCTAACACTGAAGCTTTCTTT. The whole variable domain, filled in from reference TRBV11-1 and TRBJ1-1, reads EAEVAQSPRYKITEKSQAVAFWCDPISGHATLYWYRQILGQGPELLVQFQDESVVDDSQLPKDRFSAERLKGVDSTLKIQPAELGDSAMYLCASSPLRWTDPNTEAFFGQGTRLTVV.